The clone carrying this T cell receptor beta chain showed up just once. Its antigen is not identified. From blood CD8+ and CD4+ T cells, the TCR beta chain was sequenced. Through negative isolation, CD4+ and CD8+ T cells were obtained, while TEMRA cells were enriched using FACS. Random hexamers were used to reverse transcribe an amount of about 0.5 to 1 ug RNA. A multiplex approach, immunoSEQ multiplex PCR, amplified TCR beta CDR3 across 54 Vbeta and 13 Jbeta. TCRdb reprocessed the immunoSEQ multiplex PCR reads via MiXCR and lists one record per CDR3 protein. The data hold roughly 200,000 distinct CDR3 sequences, with about 95% observed a single time. The data derive from a study of CD8 T cells in Susac syndrome. Study results and limitations: Regarding the TCR sequencing and HLA analysis, the study admitted that a relatively small number of individuals were involved.

From germline, CDR1 is GTSNPN and CDR2 SVGIG (reference sequence). V lost 5 bases and J 4 bases, leaving 14 bases between the germline ends. There are 13 residues in the CDR3. V and J are TRBV30 and TRBJ1-1; D is uncertain. This clonotype was obtained from a human donor with multiple sclerosis. Sequenced: CD8+ T cells from PBMCs. The CDR3 DNA is TGTGCCTGGTGTATCGGGTCAGTCACTGAAGCTTTCTTT. It translates to CAWCIGSVTEAFF.